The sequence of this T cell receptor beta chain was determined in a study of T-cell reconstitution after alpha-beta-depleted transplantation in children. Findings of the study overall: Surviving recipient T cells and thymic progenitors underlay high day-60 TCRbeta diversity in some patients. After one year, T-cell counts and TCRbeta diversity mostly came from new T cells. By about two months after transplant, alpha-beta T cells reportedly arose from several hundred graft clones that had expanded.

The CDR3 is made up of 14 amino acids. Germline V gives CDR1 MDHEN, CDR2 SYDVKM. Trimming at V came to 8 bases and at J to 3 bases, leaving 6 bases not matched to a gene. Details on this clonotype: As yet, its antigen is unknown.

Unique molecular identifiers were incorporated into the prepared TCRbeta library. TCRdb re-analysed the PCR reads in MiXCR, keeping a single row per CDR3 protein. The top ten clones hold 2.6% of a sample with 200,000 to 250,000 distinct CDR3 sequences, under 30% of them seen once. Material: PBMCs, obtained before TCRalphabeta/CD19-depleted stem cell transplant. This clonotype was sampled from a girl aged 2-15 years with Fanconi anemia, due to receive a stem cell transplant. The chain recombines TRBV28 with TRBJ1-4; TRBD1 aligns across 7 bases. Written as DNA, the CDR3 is TGTGCCAGCTGGAGGACAGGAGCTAATGAAAAACTGTTTTTT. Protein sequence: CASWRTGANEKLFF.